This T cell receptor beta chain stems from a study of graft-versus-host responses after intestinal transplantation. About the research overall: Recipients got multivisceral, liver-intestinal, or isolated intestinal transplants. Recipients across the board were started on anti-thymocyte globulin induction, then kept on tacrolimus and steroids for around three years. Overall study findings and caveats: Across patients carrying graft-donor T cell macrochimerism, allografts held high graft-versus-host to host-versus-graft clonal ratios.

Concerning this clone: The antigen is unknown.

Measured with immunoSEQ multiplex PCR; TCRdb has only the in-frame clones, and not every one. The sample contains over 85,000 clones, 91% of which appear only once. The CDR3 contains 16 residues. Germline V CDR1 and CDR2: MNHEY, SMNVEV (reference sequence). V lost 3 bases, J lost 1 base, and 13 bases lay in between. The source was unstimulated CD4+ T cells sorted from spleen or lymph node cells, collected before transplant. The receptor's source is a human donor who was the organ donor for an intestinal transplant. This rearrangement joins TRBV27 to TRBJ1-5, with D possibly matching TRBD1 (6 bases). CDR3 sequence reads: CASSLHRERSNQPQHF. The CDR3 DNA follows: TGTGCCAGCAGTTTGCACAGGGAAAGGAGCAATCAGCCCCAGCATTTT.